These 32 T cell receptor beta chains came from one sample sequenced in a study of shared clonotypes between healthy human individuals. TCRdb's table, derived via immunoSEQ multiplex PCR, lists solely in-frame clones and lacks some. The sample contains approximately 710,000 clones, less than 95% of which appear only once. Sequenced: memory CD8+ T cells from PBMCs. Regarding subset: CD45RO+ cells pooled with CCR7-negative TemRA cells. The receptors shown here come from a man between 18 and 29 years old in good health. Some clones in this sample may be carry-over from other donors' samples.

This clone occurred many times. The chain carries TRBV4-3 and TRBJ2-5, with 8 nucleotides matching TRBD2. This CDR3 is built from 17 residues. V lost 0 bases and J lost 4; bases outside the gene matches: 10. Looked up from germline, CDR1 is LGHNA and CDR2 is YSLEER. The CDR3 DNA follows: TGCGCCAGCAGCCAAGATTGGGTCGGGAGGGCCCCAGAGACCCAGTACTTC. Protein sequence: CASSQDWVGRAPETQYF.

This clone was picked up a small number of times. DNA of the CDR3: TGTGCCAGCAGCTTCGCCCCCAACTATGGCTACACCTTC. The encoded protein is CASSFAPNYGYTF. V gene TRBV27 combines with J gene TRBJ1-2; D is unclear. The CDR3 runs to 13 residues. The ends were cut back, 6 bases at V and 2 bases at J, with 10 bases in the middle. Germline V gene lookup returns CDR1 MNHEY and CDR2 SMNVEV (reference sequence).

The chain combines TRBV2 with TRBJ2-3, with D possibly being TRBD2 (5 bases). Germline V CDR1 and CDR2: SNHLY, FYNNEI. The CDR3 covers 17 residues. Trimming took off 7 bases at V and 1 base at J, with 21 bases between the two ends. The CDR3 nucleotides read TGTGCCAGCAAGAAGCTCGGGGAGATGTATGGCACAGATACGCAGTATTTT. Translated: CASKKLGEMYGTDTQYF.

V and J are TRBV7-9 and TRBJ1-1; no clear D gene. The CDR3 covers 13 residues. Per germline, CDR1 SEHNR and CDR2 FQNEAQ (reference sequence). Trimming took 4 bases from V and 3 from J, leaving 9 bases between them. The DNA for the CDR3 is TGTGCCAGCAGCTCATATGGGGACACTGAAGCTTTCTTT. This gives the protein CASSSYGDTEAFF.

This clone was counted only a few times. This chain links TRBV28 with TRBJ1-4; D call uncertain. V was clipped by 10 bases and J by 3 bases, with 9 bases between them. This CDR3 comprises 12 residues. Germline V CDR1 and CDR2: MDHEN, SYDVKM. CDR3: CATDVPNEKLFF. The CDR3 DNA reads as TGTGCCACCGATGTGCCTAATGAAAAACTGTTTTTT.

This clone was seen only once. In nucleotides, the CDR3 is TGCGCCAGCAGCTTATCAGGGGCGATAAACTATGGCTACACCTTC. This codes for CASSLSGAINYGYTF. The chain recombines TRBV5-1 with TRBJ1-2, with a weak D call TRBD1 (6 bases). CDR3 size: 15 residues. V was clipped by 2 bases and J by 2 bases, with 13 bases between them. Germline CDR1 is SGHRS and CDR2 is YFSETQ.

The chain recombines TRBV7-9 with TRBJ2-7; perhaps TRBD2 as D (7 bases). Per germline, CDR1 SEHNR and CDR2 FQNEAQ (reference sequence). The V end lost 6 bases, the J end lost 0 bases, and 15 bases lay between the germline ends. The CDR3 is made up of 15 amino acids. The CDR3 protein is CASRPSGTSSYEQYF. The CDR3 nucleotides are TGTGCCAGCAGGCCAAGCGGGACAAGCTCCTACGAGCAGTACTTC.

This chain joins TRBV9 and TRBJ2-2, with 7 bases that match TRBD1. Trimming at V came to 0 bases and at J to 4 bases, leaving 3 bases not matched to a gene. Germline V CDR1 and CDR2: SGDLS, YYNGEE. The CDR3 runs 15 residues. The CDR3 sequence is CASSVEGAGTGELFF. The CDR3 region has the DNA TGTGCCAGCAGCGTAGAGGGGGCGGGCACCGGGGAGCTGTTTTTT.

There are a few counts of this clone. The chain has TRBV29-1 and TRBJ1-2; D gene uncertain. Trimming removed 4 bases at V and 7 bases at J, with 19 bases between. Germline loops: CDR1 SQVTM, CDR2 ANQGSEA. The CDR3 is 14 residues long. CDR3: CSVGLTDTDGGYTF. In nucleotides, the CDR3 is TGCAGCGTTGGGCTGACCGACACTGATGGTGGCTACACCTTC.

Concerning this clone: This same CDR3 is encoded by further DNA sequences in the sample. The chain couples TRBV7-3 to TRBJ2-7, with D perhaps being TRBD1 or TRBD2 (5 bases each). V lost 5 bases to trimming and J lost 2 bases, with 13 bases between them. Germline CDR1 reads SGHTA; CDR2 reads FQGTGA. The CDR3 has 14 residues. The chain's CDR3 is CASSPRDGTYEQYF. DNA for the CDR3: TGTGCCAGCAGCCCACGGGACGGTACCTACGAGCAGTACTTC. Full variable domain (remainder filled in from reference TRBV7-3 and TRBJ2-7): GAGVSQTPSNKVTEKGKYVELRCDPISGHTALYWYRQSLGQGPEFLIYFQGTGAADDSGLPNDRFFAVRPEGSVSTLKIQRTERGDSAVYLCASSPRDGTYEQYFGPGTRLTVT.

The sample holds a few counts of this clone. The J gene is TRBJ2-7, the V gene TRBV29-1; unclear D gene. CDR3 size: 11 residues. Trimming removed 7 bases from V and 2 bases from J, with 9 bases in between. Germline V gives CDR1 SQVTM, CDR2 ANQGSEA. The CDR3 DNA reads as TGCAGCGCCACAGCGCCCTACGAGCAGTACTTC. Amino acid sequence: CSATAPYEQYF.

The chain recombines TRBV13 with TRBJ2-5; D might be TRBD1 or TRBD2, each matching 5 bases. Germline loops: CDR1 PRHDT, CDR2 FYEKMQ (reference sequence). There are 15 residues in the CDR3. Trimming stripped 3 bases from V and 4 bases from J, with 15 bases between. CDR3 amino acids: CASSFFGGDRETQYF. The CDR3 DNA sequence: TGTGCCAGCAGCTTTTTTGGGGGAGACCGAGAGACCCAGTACTTC.

This clone was observed a handful of times. The sample carries other DNA sequences with the same CDR3. This sequence joins TRBV5-1 and TRBJ2-7; D may be TRBD1 (7 bases). V was trimmed by 3 bases and J by 1 base, leaving 17 bases between them. Germline V gives CDR1 SGHRS, CDR2 YFSETQ. The CDR3 contains 16 residues. CDR3 loop: CASSWDSLGGSYEQYF. Here the CDR3 DNA reads TGCGCCAGCAGCTGGGACAGCCTGGGGGGTTCCTACGAGCAGTACTTC.

Concerning this clone: The sample contains more than one DNA sequence encoding this CDR3. The chain carries TRBV6-5 and TRBJ2-7; no clear D gene. Germline V gene lookup returns CDR1 MNHEY and CDR2 SVGAGI. CDR3 length: 13 amino acids. V dropped 2 bases and J dropped 1 base, with 6 bases sitting between them. CDR3 sequence: CASSYGLSYEQYF. The CDR3 nucleotides read TGTGCCAGCAGTTACGGTCTTTCCTACGAGCAGTACTTC.

The chain uses TRBV7-9 and TRBJ2-5; D not resolved. This CDR3 is built from 12 residues. V was trimmed by 6 bases and J by 7 bases, leaving 12 bases between them. Germline V gene sequence: CDR1 SEHNR, CDR2 FQNEAQ (reference sequence). The CDR3 nucleotides read TGTGCCAGCAGAGGCCCAGGTGGGACCCAGTACTTC. Its protein product is CASRGPGGTQYF. The full variable domain, completed using reference TRBV7-9 and TRBJ2-5, is DTGVSQNPRHKITKRGQNVTFRCDPISEHNRLYWYRQTLGQGPEFLTYFQNEAQLEKSRLLSDRFSAERPKGSFSTLEIQRTEQGDSAMYLCASRGPGGTQYFGPGTRLLVL.

The chain joins TRBV29-1 to TRBJ1-2; D gene ambiguous. V dropped 3 bases and J dropped 2 bases, with 7 bases sitting between them. The length of the CDR3 is 12 residues. Per germline, CDR1 SQVTM and CDR2 ANQGSEA. The CDR3 spells CSVEAGNYGYTF. CDR3 coding DNA: TGCAGCGTTGAGGCAGGAAACTATGGCTACACCTTC.

The chain joins TRBV5-4 to TRBJ1-1; TRBD1 aligns across 9 bases. The CDR3 totals 14 residues. Looked up from germline, CDR1 is SGHNT and CDR2 is YYREEE (reference sequence). The V gene end was trimmed by 2 bases and the J gene end by 5 bases; junction bases not matched to a gene: 4. CDR3: CASSFLDRGTEAFF. CDR3 DNA sequence: TGTGCCAGCAGCTTTCTTGACAGGGGGACTGAAGCTTTCTTT.

The chain links TRBV27 to TRBJ1-6; weak D call: TRBD1 (6 bases). The V and J ends lost 5 bases and 5 bases respectively, with 13 bases between them. The CDR3 extends over 15 amino acids. From germline, CDR1 is MNHEY and CDR2 SMNVEV (reference sequence). The CDR3 protein is CASSPRQVNNSPLHF. CDR3 sequence (DNA): TGTGCCAGCAGTCCCCGACAGGTTAATAATTCACCCCTCCACTTT.

This chain joins TRBV7-8 and TRBJ2-6; no reliable D call. Germline V lookup: CDR1 SGHVS, CDR2 FQNEAQ. Between the trimmed V and J ends, which lost 1 base and 0 bases, there was a span of 7 bases. The CDR3 runs 16 residues. This CDR3 reads CASSLVRYSGANVLTF. The CDR3, as DNA: TGTGCCAGCAGCTTAGTTCGCTACTCTGGGGCCAACGTCCTGACTTTC.

This clone is a singleton in its sample. The rearrangement joins TRBV7-9 to TRBJ2-1; 8 bases agree with TRBD1. The V gene's germline CDR1 is SEHNR and CDR2 FQNEAQ (reference sequence). The CDR3 extends over 16 amino acids. J gave up 7 bases and V 4 bases, and 12 bases lay outside the gene matches. CDR3 coding DNA: TGTGCCAGCAGCTCCTTGCAGCAGGGGGCGCGGAATGAGCAGTTCTTC. Its translation: CASSSLQQGARNEQFF.

CDR3 nucleotide sequence: TGTGCCAGCAGTGCTGAGGGCCCCCCCTACGAGCAGTACTTC. Its protein product is CASSAEGPPYEQYF. The V call is TRBV25-1, the J call TRBJ2-7; D perhaps matches TRBD2 (5 bases). V was clipped by 4 bases and J by 2 bases, with 12 bases between them. This CDR3 is built from 14 residues. Germline lookup yields CDR1 MGHDK and CDR2 SYGVNS.

This sequence joins TRBV7-8 and TRBJ2-7; TRBD1 might be the D (6 bases). The CDR3 runs 17 residues. V lost 1 base to trimming and J lost 0 bases, with 16 bases between them. In germline, CDR1 is SGHVS, CDR2 FQNEAQ. This chain's CDR3 is CASSLETRTESSYEQYF. CDR3 DNA sequence: TGTGCCAGCAGCTTAGAAACCCGGACAGAGAGCTCCTACGAGCAGTACTTC.

The chain links TRBV27 to TRBJ2-3; 10 bases are shared with TRBD2. This CDR3 is built from 18 residues. Germline V gives CDR1 MNHEY, CDR2 SMNVEV (reference sequence). J lost 0 bases, V lost 5 bases, and 11 bases had no gene match. The chain's CDR3 is CASSALAGEGLSTDTQYF. The CDR3 bases are TGTGCCAGCAGTGCCCTAGCGGGGGAGGGGCTTAGCACAGATACGCAGTATTTT.

The genes are TRBV7-9 and TRBJ2-7; 11 bases match TRBD1. Unmatched junction bases numbered 5, after V lost 4 bases and J lost 3 bases. Germline V gene lookup returns CDR1 SEHNR and CDR2 FQNEAQ (reference sequence). CDR3 length: 15 residues. The CDR3 region is CASSYRTGGDYEQYF. The DNA of the CDR3 is TGTGCCAGCAGCTACAGGACAGGGGGCGACTACGAGCAGTACTTC.

This clone was seen just once. The rearrangement joins TRBV7-8 to TRBJ2-1; TRBD1 matches 7 bases. The CDR3 is made up of 17 amino acids. Germline-derived CDR1 and CDR2 are SGHVS and FQNEAQ. J was trimmed by 0 bases and V by 3 bases; bases with no gene match: 8. The CDR3 DNA sequence: TGTGCCAGCAGCTTGGGGACAGTCCGTTACTCCTACAATGAGCAGTTCTTC. Its translation: CASSLGTVRYSYNEQFF.

The chain recombines TRBV11-2 with TRBJ2-7; perhaps TRBD1 as D (6 bases). The CDR3 consists of 17 residues. The germline V and J ends were trimmed by 0 bases and 4 bases, with 19 bases remaining between them. The germline CDR1 and CDR2 sequences are SGHAT and FQNNGV. The CDR3 DNA sequence: TGTGCCAGCAGCTTAGAAAGGTCCCGACAGGCGAATTACGAGCAGTACTTC. Its protein is CASSLERSRQANYEQYF.

This clone came up a few times. This chain joins TRBV10-3 and TRBJ1-1; a possible D gene is TRBD1 (5 bases). The CDR3 is made up of 12 amino acids. Trimming pared 7 bases from V and 5 bases from J, leaving 11 bases between. CDR1 ENHRY and CDR2 SYGVKD come from the germline V gene. The CDR3 loop is CAIKGRGTEAFF. CDR3 in DNA: TGTGCCATCAAGGGACGGGGGACTGAAGCTTTCTTT.

CDR3 residues: CASSLTSGSSYNEQFF. CDR3 nucleotides: TGTGCCAGCAGTCTGACTAGCGGGAGCTCCTACAATGAGCAGTTCTTC. The chain recombines TRBV27 with TRBJ2-1, with TRBD2 identical over 12 bases. The junction had 2 bases not matched to a gene; V was cut back by 5 bases and J by 0 bases. Germline V gives CDR1 MNHEY, CDR2 SMNVEV (reference sequence). The CDR3 runs to 16 residues.

This sequence joins TRBV6-5 and TRBJ2-7; D not resolved. The CDR3 covers 13 residues. Germline lookup yields CDR1 MNHEY and CDR2 SVGAGI. V gave up 6 bases and J gave up 2 bases, with 11 bases separating them. For the CDR3, the DNA is TGTGCCAGCAGACTTGGTCAGACCTACGAGCAGTACTTC. This sequence encodes CASRLGQTYEQYF.

This chain joins TRBV15 and TRBJ1-2; TRBD1 is a possible D gene (5 bases). This CDR3 contains 15 residues. The germline gives CDR1 LNHNV, CDR2 YYDKDF (reference sequence). The CDR3 loop is CVLLLQRGRDYGYTF. In DNA, the CDR3 is TGTGTCCTATTGTTACAGCGGGGGAGAGACTATGGCTACACCTTC. The entire variable domain, with the rest obtained from reference TRBV15 and TRBJ1-2, is as follows: DAMVIQNPRYQVTQFGKPVTLSCSQTLNHNVMYWYQQKSSQAPKLLFHYYDKDFNNEADTPDNFQSRRPNTSFCFLDIRSPGLGDTAMYLCVLLLQRGRDYGYTFGSGTRLTVV.

This rearrangement joins TRBV28 to TRBJ2-2; 7 bases map to TRBD1. There are 15 residues in the CDR3. After removal of 3 bases from V and 4 bases from J, the junction contained 5 bases not matched to a gene. Per the germline V gene, CDR1 is MDHEN and CDR2 is SYDVKM. The CDR3 loop is CASSFVRGSTGELFF. Written as DNA, the CDR3 is TGTGCCAGCAGTTTCGTCAGGGGGAGCACCGGGGAGCTGTTTTTT.

The chain couples TRBV6-1 to TRBJ1-4, with a tentative D call TRBD1 (6 bases). Per the germline V gene, CDR1 is MNHNS and CDR2 is SASEGT. V was cut by 2 bases and J by 4 bases, with 14 bases left in between. The CDR3 has 16 residues. CDR3 loop: CASSESRGFNNEKLFF. CDR3 bases: TGTGCCAGCAGTGAAAGTAGGGGGTTTAATAATGAAAAACTGTTTTTT.